This T cell receptor (beta chain) was identified in a study of OX40 agonist ivuxolimab in advanced cancers. Clones were read by immunoSEQ multiplex PCR, and TCRdb kept only the in-frame ones, dropping some. This table holds 15,000 to 25,000 clones, 75% to 85% found once. The clonotype originates from an adult with an advanced solid tumor such as melanoma, head and neck, liver or kidney cancer. Specimen: CD4+ or CD8+ T cells sorted from blood, collected in a trial of the OX40 agonist ivuxolimab.

The chain's CDR3 is CASSIRIKNIQYF. Written as DNA, the CDR3 is TGTGCCAGTAGTATACGGATCAAAAACATTCAGTACTTC. The genes are TRBV19 and TRBJ2-4; D is uncertain. The germline V and J ends were trimmed by 2 bases and 3 bases, with 5 bases remaining between them. CDR3 length equals 13 residues. The V gene's germline CDR1 is LNHDA and CDR2 SQIVND (reference sequence).